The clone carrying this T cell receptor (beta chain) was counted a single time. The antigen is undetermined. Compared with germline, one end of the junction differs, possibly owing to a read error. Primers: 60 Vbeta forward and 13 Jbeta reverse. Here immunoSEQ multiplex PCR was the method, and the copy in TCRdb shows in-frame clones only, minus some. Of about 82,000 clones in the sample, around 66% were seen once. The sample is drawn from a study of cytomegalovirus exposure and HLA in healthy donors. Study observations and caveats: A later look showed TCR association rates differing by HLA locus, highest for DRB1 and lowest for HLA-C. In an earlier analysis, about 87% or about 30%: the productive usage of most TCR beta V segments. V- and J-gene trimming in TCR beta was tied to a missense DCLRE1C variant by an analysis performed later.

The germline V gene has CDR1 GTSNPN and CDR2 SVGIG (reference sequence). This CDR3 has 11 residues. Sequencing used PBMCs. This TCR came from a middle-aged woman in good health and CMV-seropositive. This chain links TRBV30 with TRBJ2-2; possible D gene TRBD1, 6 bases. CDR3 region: CAQGVAGELFF. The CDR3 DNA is TGCGCACAGGGTGTCGCCGGGGAGCTGTTTTTT.